The 4 T cell receptor beta chains below were found in one sample sequenced in a study of identical twins. TCRdb redid the calling of the 5' RACE reads with MiXCR, one entry per CDR3 protein. The sample lists approximately 670,000 distinct CDR3 sequences, roughly 6.2% occurring once. The sequenced sample was naive T cells sorted from blood. The receptors shown here come from a man between 18 and 29 years old in good health.

This clonotype occurred a few times. The V gene is TRBV28, the J gene TRBJ2-3, with TRBD2 matching over 9 bases. Germline CDR1 MDHEN, CDR2 SYDVKM. The trim removed 8 bases at V and 5 bases at J, leaving 11 bases unmatched. The CDR3 covers 15 residues. The CDR3 loop reads CASDRRREGLDTQYF. Here the CDR3 DNA reads TGTGCCAGCGATCGGCGGCGGGAGGGCCTAGATACGCAGTATTTT.

This clonotype was observed at least ten times. The chain combines TRBV7-8 with TRBJ2-5, with 9 bases that match TRBD1. The CDR3 totals 15 residues. J gave up 4 bases and V 2 bases, and 5 bases lay outside the gene matches. Per the germline V gene, CDR1 is SGHVS and CDR2 is FQNEAQ. The CDR3 region has the DNA TGTGCCAGCAGCTTAAGACAGGGGGATAGAGAGACCCAGTACTTC. This sequence encodes CASSLRQGDRETQYF.

The chain carries TRBV4-1 and TRBJ2-5; TRBD2 is a possible D gene (6 bases). Trimming left V 0 bases short and J 5 bases short, with 7 bases between. Germline V gene lookup returns CDR1 MGHRA and CDR2 YSYEKL. The CDR3 covers 13 residues. The CDR3 bases are TGCGCCAGCAGCCAAGAGGGGAGGGAGACCCAGTACTTC. Amino acids: CASSQEGRETQYF.

This clonotype was seen many times. The chain couples TRBV12-3 or TRBV12-4 to TRBJ2-3; D is unclear. This CDR3 has 13 amino acids. V shed 3 bases and J shed 3 bases, with 7 bases lying between them. The DNA of the CDR3 is TGTGCCAGCAGTTTCTCGGAGACAGATACGCAGTATTTT. This encodes CASSFSETDTQYF.